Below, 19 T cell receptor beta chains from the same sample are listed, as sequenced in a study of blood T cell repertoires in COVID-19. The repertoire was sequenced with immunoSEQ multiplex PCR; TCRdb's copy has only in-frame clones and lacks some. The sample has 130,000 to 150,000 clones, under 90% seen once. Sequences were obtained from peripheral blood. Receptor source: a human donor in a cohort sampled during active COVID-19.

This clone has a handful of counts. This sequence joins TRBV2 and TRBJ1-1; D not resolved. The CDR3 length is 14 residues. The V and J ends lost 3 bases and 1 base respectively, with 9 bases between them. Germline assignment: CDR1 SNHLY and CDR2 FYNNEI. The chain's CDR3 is CASSERRPNTEAFF. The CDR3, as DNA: TGTGCCAGCAGTGAGAGGAGGCCGAACACTGAAGCTTTCTTT.

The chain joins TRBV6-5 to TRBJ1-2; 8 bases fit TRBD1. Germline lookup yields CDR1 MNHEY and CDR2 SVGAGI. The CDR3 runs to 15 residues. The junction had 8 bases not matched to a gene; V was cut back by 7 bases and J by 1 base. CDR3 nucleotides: TGTGCCAGCACTCTGACAGGGGCGTTTAACTATGGCTACACCTTC. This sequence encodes CASTLTGAFNYGYTF.

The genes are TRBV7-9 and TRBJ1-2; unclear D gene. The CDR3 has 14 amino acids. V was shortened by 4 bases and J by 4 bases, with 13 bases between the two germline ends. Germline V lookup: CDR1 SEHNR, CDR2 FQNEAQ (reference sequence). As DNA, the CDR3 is TGTGCCAGCAGCTCAACATCGGAGCCCTATGGCTACACCTTC. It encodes CASSSTSEPYGYTF.

The CDR3 DNA follows: TGTGCCAGCAGCCAAGACGGGACAGGAGGACAGCCCCAGCATTTT. Amino acids: CASSQDGTGGQPQHF. The chain couples TRBV4-2 to TRBJ1-5, with 8 bases identical to TRBD1. The CDR3 has 15 amino acids. The germline V gene has CDR1 LGHNA and CDR2 YNFKEQ. Trimming at V came to 0 bases and at J to 7 bases, leaving 5 bases not matched to a gene.

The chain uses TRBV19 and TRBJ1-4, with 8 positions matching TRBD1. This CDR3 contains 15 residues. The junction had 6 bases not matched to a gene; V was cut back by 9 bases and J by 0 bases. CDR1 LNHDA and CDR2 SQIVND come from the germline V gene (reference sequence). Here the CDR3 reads CASRTGRATNEKLFF. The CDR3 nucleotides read TGTGCCAGCCGGACAGGGCGCGCAACTAATGAAAAACTGTTTTTT.

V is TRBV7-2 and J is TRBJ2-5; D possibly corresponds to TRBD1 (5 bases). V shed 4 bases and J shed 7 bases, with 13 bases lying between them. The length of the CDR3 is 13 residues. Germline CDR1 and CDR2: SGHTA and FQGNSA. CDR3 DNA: TGTGCCAGCAGCTACCTTCAGGGCGGGACCCAGTACTTC. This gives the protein CASSYLQGGTQYF.

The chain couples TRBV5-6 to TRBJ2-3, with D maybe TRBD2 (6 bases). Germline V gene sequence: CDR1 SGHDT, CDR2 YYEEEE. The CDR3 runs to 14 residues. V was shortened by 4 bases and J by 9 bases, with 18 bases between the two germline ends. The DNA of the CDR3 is TGTGCCAGCAGCCCTCCCGCCTTTCGGGGGACGCAGTATTTT. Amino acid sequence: CASSPPAFRGTQYF. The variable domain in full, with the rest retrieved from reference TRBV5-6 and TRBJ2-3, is DAGVTQSPTHLIKTRGQQVTLRCSPKSGHDTVSWYQQALGQGPQFIFQYYEEEERQRGNFPDRFSGHQFPNYSSELNVNALLLGDSALYLCASSPPAFRGTQYFGPGTRLTVL.

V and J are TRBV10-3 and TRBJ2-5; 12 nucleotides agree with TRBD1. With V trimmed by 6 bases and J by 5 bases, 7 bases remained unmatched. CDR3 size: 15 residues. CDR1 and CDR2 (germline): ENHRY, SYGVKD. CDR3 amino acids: CAIRPGQGAEETQYF. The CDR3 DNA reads TGTGCCATCAGACCGGGACAGGGGGCTGAGGAGACCCAGTACTTC.

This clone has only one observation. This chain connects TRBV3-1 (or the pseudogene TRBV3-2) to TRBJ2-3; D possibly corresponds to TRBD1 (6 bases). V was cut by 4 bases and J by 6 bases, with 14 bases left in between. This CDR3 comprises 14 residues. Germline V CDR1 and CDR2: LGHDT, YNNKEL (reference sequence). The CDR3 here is CASSPQVGADTQYF. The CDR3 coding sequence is TGTGCCAGCAGCCCCCAGGTGGGGGCCGATACGCAGTATTTT.

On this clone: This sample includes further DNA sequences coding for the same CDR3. The CDR3 DNA reads TGTGCCAGCAGTTTGGCGGGCGCCTACGAGCAGTACTTC. Its protein product is CASSLAGAYEQYF. The rearrangement uses TRBV12-3 or TRBV12-4 and TRBJ2-7, with D maybe TRBD2 (5 bases). The CDR3 runs to 13 residues. Trimming took 3 bases from V and 2 from J, leaving 8 bases between them.

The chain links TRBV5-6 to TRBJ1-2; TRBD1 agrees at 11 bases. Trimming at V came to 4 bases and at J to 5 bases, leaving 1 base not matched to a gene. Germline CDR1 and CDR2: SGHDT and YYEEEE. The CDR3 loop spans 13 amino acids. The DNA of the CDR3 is TGTGCCAGCAGCGGACAGGGGGCGTATGGCTACACCTTC. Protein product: CASSGQGAYGYTF.

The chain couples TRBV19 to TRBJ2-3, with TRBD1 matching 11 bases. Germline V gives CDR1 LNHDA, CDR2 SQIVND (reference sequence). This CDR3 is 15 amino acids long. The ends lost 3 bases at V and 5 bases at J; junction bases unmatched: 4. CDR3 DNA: TGTGCCAGTAGTATTGGGACAGGGGGATTAGATACGCAGTATTTT. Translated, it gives CASSIGTGGLDTQYF.

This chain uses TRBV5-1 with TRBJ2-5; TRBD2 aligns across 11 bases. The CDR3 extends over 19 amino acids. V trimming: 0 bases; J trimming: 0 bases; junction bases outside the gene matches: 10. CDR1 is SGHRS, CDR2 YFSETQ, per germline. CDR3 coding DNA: TGCGCCAGCAGCTTGGGACTAGCGGGAAACAGGGGGTACCAAGAGACCCAGTACTTC. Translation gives CASSLGLAGNRGYQETQYF.

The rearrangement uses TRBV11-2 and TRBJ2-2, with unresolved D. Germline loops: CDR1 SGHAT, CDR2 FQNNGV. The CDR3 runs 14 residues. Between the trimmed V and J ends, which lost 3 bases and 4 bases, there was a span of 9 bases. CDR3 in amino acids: CASSLGRATGELFF. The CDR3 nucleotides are TGTGCCAGCAGCTTGGGCAGAGCCACCGGGGAGCTGTTTTTT.

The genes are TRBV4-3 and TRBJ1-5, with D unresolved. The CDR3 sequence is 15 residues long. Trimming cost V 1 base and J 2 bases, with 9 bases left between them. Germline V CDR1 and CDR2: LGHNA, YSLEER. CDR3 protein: CASSQVPGGNQPQHF. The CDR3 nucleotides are TGCGCCAGCAGCCAAGTACCAGGCGGCAATCAGCCCCAGCATTTT.

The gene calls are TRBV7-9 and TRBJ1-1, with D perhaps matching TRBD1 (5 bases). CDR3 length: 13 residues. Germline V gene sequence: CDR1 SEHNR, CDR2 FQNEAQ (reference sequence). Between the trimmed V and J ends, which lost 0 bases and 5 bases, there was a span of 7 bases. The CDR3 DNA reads TGTGCCAGCAGCTTAGCAGGGGATACTGAAGCTTTCTTT. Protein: CASSLAGDTEAFF.

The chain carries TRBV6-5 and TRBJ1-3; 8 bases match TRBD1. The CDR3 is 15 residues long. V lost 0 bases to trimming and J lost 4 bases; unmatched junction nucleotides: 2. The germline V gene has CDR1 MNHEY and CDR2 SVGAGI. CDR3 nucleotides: TGTGCCAGCAGTTACTCCGCAGGGGGCGGAAACACCATATATTTT. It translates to CASSYSAGGGNTIYF.

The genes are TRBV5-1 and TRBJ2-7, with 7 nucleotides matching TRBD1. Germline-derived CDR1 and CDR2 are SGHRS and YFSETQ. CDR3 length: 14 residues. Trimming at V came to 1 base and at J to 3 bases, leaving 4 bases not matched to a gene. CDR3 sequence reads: CASSLIAGGYEQYF. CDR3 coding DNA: TGCGCCAGCAGCTTGATAGCAGGGGGCTACGAGCAGTACTTC.

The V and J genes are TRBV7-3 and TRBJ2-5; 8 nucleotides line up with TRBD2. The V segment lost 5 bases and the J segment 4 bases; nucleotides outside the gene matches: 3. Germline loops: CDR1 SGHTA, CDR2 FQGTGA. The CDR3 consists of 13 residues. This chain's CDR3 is CASSPGLGETQYF. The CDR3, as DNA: TGTGCCAGCAGCCCGGGACTAGGAGAGACCCAGTACTTC.